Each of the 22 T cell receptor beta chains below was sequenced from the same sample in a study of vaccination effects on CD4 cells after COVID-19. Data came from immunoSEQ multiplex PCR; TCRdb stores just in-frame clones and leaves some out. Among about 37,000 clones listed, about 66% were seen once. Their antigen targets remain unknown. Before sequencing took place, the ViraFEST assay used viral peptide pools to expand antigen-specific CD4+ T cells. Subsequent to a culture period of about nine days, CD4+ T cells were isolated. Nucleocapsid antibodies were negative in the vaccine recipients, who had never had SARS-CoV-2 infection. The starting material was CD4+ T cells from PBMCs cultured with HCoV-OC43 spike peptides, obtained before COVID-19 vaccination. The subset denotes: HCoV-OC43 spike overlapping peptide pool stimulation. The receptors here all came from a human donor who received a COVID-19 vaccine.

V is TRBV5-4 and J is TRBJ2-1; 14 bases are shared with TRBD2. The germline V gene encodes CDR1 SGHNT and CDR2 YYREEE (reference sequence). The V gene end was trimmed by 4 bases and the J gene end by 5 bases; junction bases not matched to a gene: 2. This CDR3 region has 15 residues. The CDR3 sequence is CASSRTSGGNNEQFF. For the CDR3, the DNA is TGTGCCAGCAGCCGGACTAGCGGGGGGAACAATGAGCAGTTCTTC.

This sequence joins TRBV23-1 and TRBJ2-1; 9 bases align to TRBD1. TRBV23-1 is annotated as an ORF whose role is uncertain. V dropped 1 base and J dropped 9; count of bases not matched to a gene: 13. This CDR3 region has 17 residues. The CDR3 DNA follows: TGCGCCAGCAGTCAATACGTCCGGGACAGGGCCGGGGGTGAGCAGTTCTTC. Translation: CASSQYVRDRAGGEQFF.

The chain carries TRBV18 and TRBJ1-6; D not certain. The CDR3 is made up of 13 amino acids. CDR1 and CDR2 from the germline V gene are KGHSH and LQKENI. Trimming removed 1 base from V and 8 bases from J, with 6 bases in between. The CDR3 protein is CASSPHSDSPLHF. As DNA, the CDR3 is TGTGCCAGCTCACCACATAGTGATTCACCCCTCCACTTT.

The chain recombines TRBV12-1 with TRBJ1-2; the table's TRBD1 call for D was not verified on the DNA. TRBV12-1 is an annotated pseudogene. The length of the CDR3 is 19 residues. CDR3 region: CASSSRQEFLPDTYYGYTF. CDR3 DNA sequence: TGTGCCAGCAGCTCAAGACAGGAATTTCTCCCGGATACCTACTATGGCTACACCTTC.

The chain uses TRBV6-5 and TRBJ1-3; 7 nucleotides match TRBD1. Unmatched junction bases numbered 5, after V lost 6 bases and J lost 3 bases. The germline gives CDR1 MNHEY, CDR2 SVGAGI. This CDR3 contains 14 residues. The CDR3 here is CASSRDRVGNTIYF. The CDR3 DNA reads TGTGCCAGCAGCCGAGACAGGGTTGGAAACACCATATATTTT.

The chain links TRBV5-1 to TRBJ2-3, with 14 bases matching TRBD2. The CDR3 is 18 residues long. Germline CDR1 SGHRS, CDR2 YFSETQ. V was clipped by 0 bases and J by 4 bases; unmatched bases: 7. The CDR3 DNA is TGCGCCAGCAGCTTGGCCTCCGGGACTAGCGGGAGCCCAGATACGCAGTATTTT. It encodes CASSLASGTSGSPDTQYF.

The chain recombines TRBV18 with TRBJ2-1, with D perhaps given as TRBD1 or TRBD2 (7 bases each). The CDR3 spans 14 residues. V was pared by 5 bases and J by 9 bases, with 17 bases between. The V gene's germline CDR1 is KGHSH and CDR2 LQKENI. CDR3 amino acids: CASSTTTGEGEQFF. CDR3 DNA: TGTGCCAGCTCAACAACAACAGGGGAGGGTGAGCAGTTCTTC.

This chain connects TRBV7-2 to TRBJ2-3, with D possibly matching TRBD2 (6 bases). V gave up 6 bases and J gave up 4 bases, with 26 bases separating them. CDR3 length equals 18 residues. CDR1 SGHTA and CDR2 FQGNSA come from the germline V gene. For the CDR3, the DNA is TGTGCCAGCAGGGCGCCTTGGCTAGCGTGGGGCGAGGCAGATACGCAGTATTTT. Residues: CASRAPWLAWGEADTQYF.

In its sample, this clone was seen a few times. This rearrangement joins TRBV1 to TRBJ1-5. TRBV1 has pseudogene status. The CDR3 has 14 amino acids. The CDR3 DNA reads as TGCACCAGCAGCCAAGGAGTCTCCAATCAGCCCCAGCATTTT. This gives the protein CTSSQGVSNQPQHF.

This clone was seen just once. CDR3: CATSDATGGGTDTQYF. The CDR3 coding sequence is TGTGCCACCAGTGATGCGACAGGGGGGGGCACAGATACGCAGTATTTT. This chain connects TRBV24-1 to TRBJ2-3; 9 positions match TRBD1. CDR1 and CDR2 (germline): KGHDR, SFDVKD. The V segment lost 3 bases and the J segment 1 base; nucleotides outside the gene matches: 4. This CDR3 has 16 residues.

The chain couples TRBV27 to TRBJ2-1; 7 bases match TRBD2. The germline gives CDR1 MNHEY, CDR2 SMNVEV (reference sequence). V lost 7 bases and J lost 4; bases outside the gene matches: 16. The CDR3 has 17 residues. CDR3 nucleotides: TGTGCCAGCACCCGGGTTAAGGGCGGGGGTCCGTACAATGAGCAGTTCTTC. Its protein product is CASTRVKGGGPYNEQFF.

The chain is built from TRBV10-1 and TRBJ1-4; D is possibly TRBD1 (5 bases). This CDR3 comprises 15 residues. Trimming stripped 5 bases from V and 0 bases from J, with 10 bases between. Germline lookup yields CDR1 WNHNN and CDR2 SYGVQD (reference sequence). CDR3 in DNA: TGCGCCAGCAGTATGGGGACTGCAACTAATGAAAAACTGTTTTTT. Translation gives CASSMGTATNEKLFF.

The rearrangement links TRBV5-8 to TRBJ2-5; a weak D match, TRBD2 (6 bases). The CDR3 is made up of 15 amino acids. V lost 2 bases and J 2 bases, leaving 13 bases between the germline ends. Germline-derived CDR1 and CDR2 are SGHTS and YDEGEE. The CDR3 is CASSFGRGMQETQYF. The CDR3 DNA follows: TGTGCCAGCAGCTTTGGCCGGGGGATGCAAGAGACCCAGTACTTC.

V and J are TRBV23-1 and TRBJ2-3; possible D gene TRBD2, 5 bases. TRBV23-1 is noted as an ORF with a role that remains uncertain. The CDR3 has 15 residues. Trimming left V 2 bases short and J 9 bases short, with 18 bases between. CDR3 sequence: CASSQKTYPGRTQYF. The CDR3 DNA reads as TGCGCCAGCAGTCAAAAGACGTATCCGGGAAGGACGCAGTATTTT.

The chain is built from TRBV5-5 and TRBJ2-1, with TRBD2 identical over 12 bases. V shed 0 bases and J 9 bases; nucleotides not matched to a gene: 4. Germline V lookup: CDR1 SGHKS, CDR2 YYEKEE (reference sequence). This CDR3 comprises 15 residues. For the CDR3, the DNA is TGTGCCAGCAGCTTGGAGTCTAGCGGGAGGGGTGAGCAGTTCTTC. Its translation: CASSLESSGRGEQFF. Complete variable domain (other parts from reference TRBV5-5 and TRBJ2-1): DAGVTQSPTHLIKTRGQQVTLRCSPISGHKSVSWYQQVLGQGPQFIFQYYEKEERGRGNFPDRFSARQFPNYSSELNVNALLLGDSALYLCASSLESSGRGEQFFGPGTRLTVL.

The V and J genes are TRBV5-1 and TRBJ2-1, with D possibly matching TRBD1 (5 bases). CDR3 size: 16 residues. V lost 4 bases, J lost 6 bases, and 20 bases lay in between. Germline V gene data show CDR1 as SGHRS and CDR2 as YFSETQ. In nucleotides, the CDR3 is TGCGCCAGCAGCCCTGACGCGACCCAGGGTTCCAATGAGCAGTTCTTC. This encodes CASSPDATQGSNEQFF.

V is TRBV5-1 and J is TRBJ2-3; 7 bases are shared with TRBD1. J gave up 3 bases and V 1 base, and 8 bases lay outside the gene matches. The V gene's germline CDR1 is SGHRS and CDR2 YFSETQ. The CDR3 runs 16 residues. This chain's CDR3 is CASSLLSSGGTDTQYF. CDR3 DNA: TGCGCCAGCAGCTTGTTGTCTTCAGGGGGAACAGATACGCAGTATTTT.

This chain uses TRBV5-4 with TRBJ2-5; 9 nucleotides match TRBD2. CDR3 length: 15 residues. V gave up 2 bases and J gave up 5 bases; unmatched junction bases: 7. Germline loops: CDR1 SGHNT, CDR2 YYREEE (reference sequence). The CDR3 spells CASSLKAGGLETQYF. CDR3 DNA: TGTGCCAGCAGCTTAAAAGCGGGGGGCCTGGAGACCCAGTACTTC.

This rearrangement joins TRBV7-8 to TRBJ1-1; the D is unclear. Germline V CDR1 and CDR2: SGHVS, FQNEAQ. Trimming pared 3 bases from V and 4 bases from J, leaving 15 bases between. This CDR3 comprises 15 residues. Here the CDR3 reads CASSLTELTFTEAFF. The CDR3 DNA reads TGTGCCAGCAGCTTGACGGAGCTGACCTTCACTGAAGCTTTCTTT. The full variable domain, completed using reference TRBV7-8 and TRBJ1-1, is GAGVSQSPRYKVAKRGQDVALRCDPISGHVSLFWYQQALGQGPEFLTYFQNEAQLDKSGLPSDRFFAERPEGSVSTLKIQRTQQEDSAVYLCASSLTELTFTEAFFGQGTRLTVV.

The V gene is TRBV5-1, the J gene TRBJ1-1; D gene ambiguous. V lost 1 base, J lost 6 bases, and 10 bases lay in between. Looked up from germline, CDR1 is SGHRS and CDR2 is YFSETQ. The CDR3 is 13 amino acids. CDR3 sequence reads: CASSLNQAPEAFF. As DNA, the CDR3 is TGCGCCAGCAGCTTGAACCAGGCCCCTGAAGCTTTCTTT.

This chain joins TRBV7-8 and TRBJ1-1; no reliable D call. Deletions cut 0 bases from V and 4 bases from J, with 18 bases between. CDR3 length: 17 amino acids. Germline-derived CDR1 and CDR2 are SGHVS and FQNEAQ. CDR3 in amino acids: CASSLAGIGVAATEAFF. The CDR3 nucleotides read TGTGCCAGCAGCTTAGCCGGGATCGGGGTGGCCGCCACTGAAGCTTTCTTT.

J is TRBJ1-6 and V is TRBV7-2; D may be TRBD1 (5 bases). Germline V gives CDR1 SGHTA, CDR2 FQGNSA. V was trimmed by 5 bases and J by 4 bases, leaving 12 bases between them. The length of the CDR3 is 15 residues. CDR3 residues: CASSPAGLYNSPLHF. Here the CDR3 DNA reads TGTGCCAGCAGCCCCGCGGGGCTTTATAATTCACCCCTCCACTTT.